This T cell receptor (beta chain) emerged from a study of T cell responses to AZD1222 COVID-19 vaccine. Across the whole study: Both about-4-week and about-12-week second-dose recipients were combined.

Clones were read by immunoSEQ multiplex PCR, and TCRdb kept only the in-frame ones, dropping some. The profile shows about 110,000 clones, about 87% of them singletons. Notes on the study in general: Elevations in Spike-specific TCR breadth and depth followed administration of two AZD1222 doses. Repertoires were obtained solely post-peak T cell response. Donors were chiefly white British, with a greater number of females, and clonal diversity was perhaps underestimated.

This clone was picked up a small number of times. Its antigen is still unknown. Trimming cost V 5 bases and J 4 bases; bases outside gene matches: 7. Germline CDR1 reads SGHNT; CDR2 reads YYREEE (reference sequence). This CDR3 is built from 14 residues. The specimen was peripheral blood, collected on day 0 of AZD1222 vaccination. The chain has TRBV5-4 and TRBJ1-2; 8 bases line up with TRBD1. The TCR was taken from an adult in good health. CDR3 sequence (DNA): TGTGCCAGCAGGGGGCAGGGGGCTCCCTATGGCTACACCTTC. This gives the protein CASRGQGAPYGYTF.